A selection of T cell receptor beta chains follows, all from one sample in a study of shared clonotypes between healthy human individuals. Generated by immunoSEQ multiplex PCR, the TCRdb table keeps only in-frame clones and is missing some. The sample contains 2 million or so clones, 95% of which appear only once. Sequenced sample: naive CD4+ T cells sorted from blood. These receptors originate from a man aged 18 to 29 in good health. Both conserved end residues are trimmed from each CDR3.

>TRBV11-2|TRBJ1-5
ASSGNRGGQPQH
>TRBV2|TRBJ1-6
ASRAGQGLSPLH
>TRBV30|TRBJ1-5
AWDRGSSINQPQH
>TRBV21-1|TRBJ1-4
ASSSRRKGREKLF
>TRBV9|TRBJ2-7
ASSVVLAGVYEQY
>TRBV7-2|TRBJ1-2
ASSFSLGGQDGYT
>TRBV19|TRBJ2-2
ASSIGDLTGELF
>TRBV18|TRBJ2-4
ASSQTYRERGLAKNIQY
>TRBV7-2|TRBJ2-7
ASSPSRRASYEQY
>TRBV7-2|TRBJ2-1
ASSLDPYYNEQF
>TRBV11-1|TRBJ2-2
ASSTTGTGELF
>TRBV5-6|TRBJ1-3
ASSPGSENTIY
>TRBV10-3|TRBJ2-7
AISELVGGLPYEQY
>TRBV21-1|TRBJ1-1
ASSNPAGGETEAF
>TRBV2|TRBJ1-5
ASSDEGAGNQPQH
>TRBV11-2|TRBJ1-4
ASSSRGVGGTNEKLF
>TRBV4-1|TRBJ1-2
ASSQATANNYGYT
>TRBV27|TRBJ1-2
ASSFSKSNYGYT
>TRBV30|TRBJ1-3
AWSVWGSGNTIY
>TRBV6-5|TRBJ1-2
ASRRPGKWLGYT
>TRBV21-1|TRBJ2-7
ASSKGIIDVGSGSSYEQY
>TRBV6-5|TRBJ2-5
ASSYSNRGQETQY
>TRBV7-9|TRBJ2-5
ASSFRGQETQY
>TRBV7-8|TRBJ2-3
ASSLVGLAGQATDTQY
>TRBV4-3|TRBJ1-3
ASSQEGSSGNTIY
>TRBV5-4|TRBJ2-3
ASSLYGRTPTDTQY
>TRBV28|TRBJ1-2
ASSSGAGGRGYT
>TRBV2|TRBJ1-4
ASSRDRTNEKLF
>TRBV30|TRBJ1-6
ASSIQGGGRSDSPLH
>TRBV18|TRBJ2-3
ASRGPNTQY
>TRBV4-2|TRBJ2-7
ASSPRQGVAYEQY
>TRBV30|TRBJ2-5
AWSVRGGGATQY
>TRBV7-9|-
ASSPTKTYEQY
>TRBV11-3|TRBJ2-5
ASSFESTGYETQY
>TRBV2|TRBJ1-4
ASSVGHELF
>TRBV2|TRBJ1-5
ASSEVGTVVHQPQH
>TRBV18|TRBJ1-1
ASSPLGGTEAF
>TRBV9|TRBJ1-5
ASSVTARGSGTGRIGVNQPQH
>TRBV7-2|TRBJ2-7
ASTTFDGTGGGGQY
>TRBV4-1|TRBJ1-6
ASSQGGDRGSDNSPLH
>TRBV18|TRBJ1-4
ASSYLRNRGQRPEKLF
>TRBV10-1|TRBJ2-1
ASSPRLAGGQSSYNEQF